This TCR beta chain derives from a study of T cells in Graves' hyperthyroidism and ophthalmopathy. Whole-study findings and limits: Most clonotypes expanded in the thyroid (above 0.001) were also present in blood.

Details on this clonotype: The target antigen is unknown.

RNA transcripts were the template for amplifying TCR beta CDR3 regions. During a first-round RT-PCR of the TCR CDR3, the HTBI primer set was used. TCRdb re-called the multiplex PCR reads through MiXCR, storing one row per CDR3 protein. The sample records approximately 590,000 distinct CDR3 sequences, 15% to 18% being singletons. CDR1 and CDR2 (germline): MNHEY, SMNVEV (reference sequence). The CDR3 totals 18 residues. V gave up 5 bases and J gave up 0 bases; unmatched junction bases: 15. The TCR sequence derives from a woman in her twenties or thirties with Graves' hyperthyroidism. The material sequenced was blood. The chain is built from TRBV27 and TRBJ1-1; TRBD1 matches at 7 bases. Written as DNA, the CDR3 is TGTGCCAGCAGTCCCATGACAGGGCCGATAGTCATGAACACTGAAGCTTTCTTT. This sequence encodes CASSPMTGPIVMNTEAFF.